The rows below give T cell receptor beta chains drawn from one sample of a study of T cell responses to AZD1222 COVID-19 vaccine. Generated by immunoSEQ multiplex PCR, the TCRdb table keeps only in-frame clones and is missing some. Among about 140,000 clones listed, roughly 92% were seen once. The material sequenced was peripheral blood, taken on day 0 of AZD1222 vaccination. All receptors come from an adult in good health. Each CDR3 is given with its conserved first and last residue. The D gene is left open where the match is weak. Clone size is shown for a subset of rows, as once, few, many or a class of expanded clone.

>NA|NA|TRBV9|TRBJ1-5
CASSVDGSNQPQHF
TGTGCCAGCAGCGTAGATGGTAGCAATCAGCCCCAGCATTTT
>TRBD1|NA|TRBV7-2|TRBJ2-7
CASSPGGTGVIYEQYF
TGTGCCAGCAGCCCCGGCGGGACAGGGGTTATCTACGAGCAGTACTTC
>NA|NA|TRBV28|TRBJ1-3
CASSLYPQARNTIYF
TGTGCCAGCAGTTTATACCCACAGGCGAGGAACACCATATATTTT
>TRBD1|NA|TRBV6-5|TRBJ1-2
CASSSGQGNYGYTF
TGTGCCAGCAGTTCAGGACAGGGGAACTATGGCTACACCTTC
>NA|NA|TRBV4-2|TRBJ1-1
CASSQVDSNTEAFF
TGTGCCAGCAGCCAAGTGGACAGTAACACTGAAGCTTTCTTT
>NA|NA|TRBV7-2|TRBJ2-1
CASSRQNEQFF
TGTGCCAGCAGCCGTCAGAATGAGCAGTTCTTC
>NA|NA|TRBV7-8|TRBJ1-4
CASSLERGAREKLFF
TGTGCCAGCAGCCTCGAGAGGGGGGCGAGGGAAAAACTGTTTTTT
>TRBD2|NA|TRBV5-1|TRBJ2-1
CASSSLAGVVNEQFF
TGCGCCAGCAGCTCACTAGCGGGAGTGGTCAATGAGCAGTTCTTC
>NA|NA|TRBV7-2|TRBJ2-7
CASSPLMGNSVYEQYF
TGTGCCAGCAGCCCCTTGATGGGGAATAGCGTCTACGAGCAGTACTTC
>TRBD1|NA|TRBV6-2/TRBV6-3|TRBJ2-7
CASSYSDRGFSEQYF
TGTGCCAGCAGTTACTCGGACAGGGGCTTTTCCGAGCAGTACTTC
>TRBD1|NA|TRBV25-1|TRBJ2-1
CASRPSGTDYNEQFF
TGTGCCAGCAGGCCCTCCGGGACAGACTACAATGAGCAGTTCTTC
>NA|NA|TRBV28|TRBJ2-7
CASSPGGRYEQYF
TGTGCCAGCAGCCCCGGGGGTCGATACGAGCAGTACTTC
>NA|NA|TRBV6-5|TRBJ2-5
CASSYGGVGETQYF
TGTGCCAGCAGTTACGGCGGGGTCGGGGAGACCCAGTACTTC
>TRBD1|NA|TRBV3-1/TRBV3-2|TRBJ1-2
CASSLTGGGYTF
TGTGCCAGCAGCCTAACAGGGGGGGGCTACACCTTC
>NA|NA|TRBV11-2|TRBJ2-1
CASSFHARAGQDEQFF
TGTGCCAGCAGCTTCCACGCCAGAGCGGGACAGGATGAGCAGTTCTTC
>NA|NA|TRBV5-1|TRBJ1-1
CASSLLAMNTEAFF
TGCGCCAGCAGCCTTCTGGCCATGAACACTGAAGCTTTCTTT
>TRBD1|NA|TRBV11-2|TRBJ1-5
CASSPRGDSEIQPQHF
TGTGCCAGCAGCCCTAGGGGGGACAGTGAAATCCAGCCCCAGCATTTT
>TRBD2|NA|TRBV5-1|TRBJ2-7
CASSLGGSGGYEQYF
TGCGCCAGCAGCTTGGGTGGTAGCGGGGGATACGAGCAGTACTTC
>NA|once|TRBV7-8|TRBJ2-1
CASSLGSPPNEQFF
TGTGCCAGCAGCCTAGGGTCCCCCCCGAATGAGCAGTTCTTC
>NA|once|TRBV11-3|TRBJ2-6
CASSRGGDSGANVLTF
TGTGCCAGCAGCAGAGGGGGGGACTCTGGGGCCAACGTCCTGACTTTC